The T cell receptor (beta chain) described here comes from a study of shared clonotypes between healthy human individuals. With respect to this clone: Its antigen is currently unknown.

Assay used: immunoSEQ multiplex PCR; TCRdb lists only in-frame clones, some missing. Of about 1,900,000 clones listed, roughly 95% were seen once; the top ten hold approximately 1.2%. CD8 cells classed as naive were CD45RO-negative and positively selected for CCR7, excluding terminally differentiated effector memory CD45RA+ cells. Study results and caveats: Generation probabilities were higher for clonotypes shared across all four sorted-subset donors than for unshared ones. Naive subsets generally exceeded memory subsets in estimated richness. Among a few donors, approximately 5% of naive CD4 clonotypes were found in common.

Germline V gene sequence: CDR1 SGHDT, CDR2 YYEEEE. With 2 bases removed from V and 5 bases from J, the gap between germline ends came to 8 bases. CDR3 size: 12 residues. The TCR originated in a man between 18 and 35 years old in good health. Sequenced: naive CD8+ T cells sorted from blood. The genes are TRBV5-6 and TRBJ2-7; D gene ambiguous. CDR3 protein: CASSFTRHEQYF. In DNA form, the CDR3 reads TGTGCCAGCAGCTTTACGAGGCACGAGCAGTACTTC.